The clone carrying this T cell receptor beta chain has at least ten counts. The antigen is not known. The sample comes from a study of T cells after posttransplantation cyclophosphamide. Regarding the study as a whole: TRB clonality was highly associated with recipient CMV seropositivity and reactivation.

The V and J ends lost 4 bases and 2 bases respectively, with 13 bases between them. The germline V gene encodes CDR1 LGHNA and CDR2 YNFKEQ. This CDR3 is 15 amino acids long. Sequencing was performed with immunoSEQ multiplex PCR; in TCRdb, only in-frame clones are kept and a portion is missing. The profile covers 45,000 to 55,000 clones, none occurring a single time. V and J are TRBV4-2 and TRBJ2-3; D is possibly TRBD2 (5 bases). The sequenced material came from PBMCs. This sequence originates from a man aged 35 to 55 in good health, CMV-negative, and a related stem cell transplant donor. CDR3 protein: CASSRLGSPTDTQYF. The CDR3 bases are TGTGCCAGCAGCCGTCTAGGGAGTCCCACAGATACGCAGTATTTT.